This record looks at one TCR beta chain sequence and its context. An input of about 0.5 to 1 ug of RNA was subjected to reverse transcription using random hexamers. Via MiXCR, TCRdb re-called the immunoSEQ multiplex PCR reads, giving one row per CDR3 protein. The sample carries roughly 200,000 distinct CDR3 sequences, 85% to 95% recorded once. Negative isolation was used for CD8+ and CD4+ T cells and FACS enrichment for TEMRA cells. This sample was taken from a study of CD8 T cells in Susac syndrome. Across the whole study: Treatment at blood withdrawal was none, corticosteroids, or intravenous immunoglobulin alone in Susac syndrome patients.

Sequencing input: CD4+ T cells from PBMCs. The source is a human donor with Susac syndrome.

The CDR3 DNA reads TGTGCCAGCAGCCAGCAACAGGGGGCCTACAATGAGCAGTTCTTC. Translated: CASSQQQGAYNEQFF. The chain has TRBV3-1 and TRBJ2-1; TRBD1 aligns across 8 bases. Germline values: CDR1 LGHDT, CDR2 YNNKEL (reference sequence). V shed 3 bases, J shed 2 bases, and the junction held 3 bases outside the gene matches. The CDR3 loop spans 15 amino acids.